This TCR beta chain was retrieved from a study of blood T cell repertoires in COVID-19. Study as a whole: Collection of acute and convalescent COVID-19 samples took place in the United States, Italy and Spain.

Germline V lookup: CDR1 LNHDA, CDR2 SQIVND (reference sequence). The ends were cut back, 4 bases at V and 5 bases at J, with 14 bases in the middle. The CDR3 is made up of 14 amino acids. As originally analysed: Estimated nucleated cell counts came from reference gene primer amplification. Clones were read by immunoSEQ multiplex PCR, and TCRdb kept only the in-frame ones, dropping some. V and J calls and clone size are copied from that table; D and trimming were computed from the DNA. The table shows around 260,000 clones, with around nine tenths occurring only once. Followed longitudinally, the Seattle patients had been enrolled during active infection.

The chain uses TRBV19 and TRBJ1-2; D may be TRBD1 (5 bases). The sequence derives from a woman in her sixties or seventies with COVID-19, enrolled during active disease. Source material: peripheral blood. The CDR3 nucleotides read TGTGCCAGTAGTACCCTAGGGGAATCGTATGGCTACACCTTC. Encoded protein: CASSTLGESYGYTF.